This entry lists 18 T cell receptor beta chains sequenced from one sample in a study of blood T cell repertoires in COVID-19. The assay was immunoSEQ multiplex PCR, and TCRdb's table has in-frame clones only and misses some. This table has 95,000 or so clones, around 80% appearing once. Sequencing input: peripheral blood. The source is a human donor in a cohort sampled during active COVID-19.

V usage is TRBV25-1 and J usage is TRBJ2-3; 10 bases align to TRBD2. This CDR3 is 16 amino acids long. In germline, CDR1 is MGHDK, CDR2 SYGVNS. Trimming removed 5 bases from V and 0 bases from J; junction bases left unmatched: 5. The CDR3 protein is CASSPAGGASTDTQYF. CDR3 DNA: TGTGCCAGCAGTCCAGCGGGAGGGGCTAGCACAGATACGCAGTATTTT.

This chain joins TRBV27 and TRBJ2-1; no clear D gene. The CDR3 spans 15 residues. The V and J ends lost 5 bases and 0 bases respectively, with 11 bases between them. From germline, CDR1 is MNHEY and CDR2 SMNVEV (reference sequence). The CDR3 coding sequence is TGTGCCAGCAGTCGATCGATCGGCTCCTACAATGAGCAGTTCTTC. Translated, it gives CASSRSIGSYNEQFF.

The chain links TRBV3-1 (or the pseudogene TRBV3-2) to TRBJ2-1; 16 bases agree with TRBD2. With V trimmed by 3 bases and J by 7 bases, 24 bases remained unmatched. The germline V gene has CDR1 LGHDT and CDR2 YNNKEL (reference sequence). The CDR3 loop spans 23 amino acids. The CDR3: CASSHSSWFSGLAGGETLNEQFF. CDR3 DNA sequence: TGTGCCAGCAGCCATTCGTCTTGGTTCTCGGGACTAGCGGGAGGGGAAACATTGAATGAGCAGTTCTTC.

CDR3 coding DNA: TGTGCCAGTAGTATTCCCCAGGGGGACAGTAATCAGCCCCAGCATTTT. Its protein product is CASSIPQGDSNQPQHF. V and J are TRBV19 and TRBJ1-5; 7 bases agree with TRBD1. Germline-derived CDR1 and CDR2 are LNHDA and SQIVND (reference sequence). V shed 3 bases, J shed 4 bases, and the junction held 9 bases outside the gene matches. The CDR3 loop spans 16 amino acids.

V is TRBV9 and J is TRBJ2-1; TRBD2 matches 11 bases. The V and J ends lost 4 bases and 5 bases, in that order; junction bases with no gene match: 8. The germline gives CDR1 SGDLS, CDR2 YYNGEE. The CDR3 runs 16 residues. CDR3 nucleotides: TGTGCCAGCAGCCCCTCCGGGACTAGCGGAAACAATGAGCAGTTCTTC. Its translation is CASSPSGTSGNNEQFF.

The chain uses TRBV10-2 and TRBJ2-2; D gene unclear. CDR1 WSHSY and CDR2 SAAADI come from the germline V gene. The length of the CDR3 is 13 residues. V was clipped by 3 bases and J by 5 bases, with 7 bases between them. The CDR3 coding sequence is TGCGCCAGCAGTGAAATTTATACCGGGGAGCTGTTTTTT. It specifies CASSEIYTGELFF.

The rearrangement links TRBV6-6 to TRBJ1-5; 7 bases fit TRBD1. Trimming cost V 6 bases and J 4 bases; bases outside gene matches: 3. The CDR3 consists of 13 residues. Germline V gene lookup returns CDR1 MNHNY and CDR2 SVGAGI (reference sequence). CDR3 DNA sequence: TGTGCCAGCAGGGGGACAGATAATCAGCCCCAGCATTTT. It yields the protein CASRGTDNQPQHF.

The chain uses TRBV24-1 and TRBJ2-2, with D hard to call. The germline CDR1 and CDR2 sequences are KGHDR and SFDVKD. V was shortened by 0 bases and J by 1 base, with 5 bases between the two germline ends. The CDR3 runs to 15 residues. The CDR3: CATSDLNGNTGELFF. CDR3 nucleotides: TGTGCCACCAGTGATTTGAACGGGAACACCGGGGAGCTGTTTTTT.

The chain uses TRBV23-1 and TRBJ2-2; TRBD1 aligns across 9 bases. TRBV23-1 is an open reading frame whose function is uncertain. With 4 bases clipped from V and 1 base from J, the junction kept 1 base outside the gene matches. This CDR3 is 15 amino acids long. The CDR3 nucleotides read TGCGCCAGCAGTCCGGACAGGGGGAACACCGGGGAGCTGTTTTTT. Translated, it gives CASSPDRGNTGELFF.

This clone was recorded a few times. The chain has TRBV6-5 and TRBJ1-5; TRBD1 matches at 7 bases. Germline V gene lookup returns CDR1 MNHEY and CDR2 SVGAGI. The CDR3 is 15 amino acids. With V trimmed by 6 bases and J by 0 bases, 5 bases remained unmatched. The DNA for the CDR3 is TGTGCCAGCAGACCAGACAGGGTTAGCAATCAGCCCCAGCATTTT. Translation gives CASRPDRVSNQPQHF.

The chain carries TRBV18 and TRBJ2-3; 8 bases fit TRBD1. CDR1 and CDR2 (germline): KGHSH, LQKENI. This CDR3 region has 16 residues. Losses at the gene ends were 1 base for V and 3 bases for J; bases not matched to a gene: 6. The CDR3 here is CASSPRAGGPTDTQYF. The CDR3 region has the DNA TGTGCCAGCTCACCACGAGCAGGGGGCCCGACAGATACGCAGTATTTT.

This rearrangement joins TRBV4-3 to TRBJ2-1, with TRBD2 matching 13 bases. Germline lookup yields CDR1 LGHNA and CDR2 YSLEER. This CDR3 comprises 17 residues. J gave up 9 bases and V 0 bases, and 8 bases lay outside the gene matches. The CDR3, as DNA: TGCGCCAGCAGCCAAGAGTTAGGGACTAGCGGGGCCTTTGAGCAGTTCTTC. Protein: CASSQELGTSGAFEQFF.

This chain joins TRBV28 and TRBJ1-2; TRBD1 is a possible D gene (5 bases). The CDR3 length is 13 residues. V lost 4 bases and J lost 2, with 8 bases in between. CDR1 MDHEN and CDR2 SYDVKM come from the germline V gene. CDR3 sequence (DNA): TGTGCCAGCAGTTCTGCAGGGAACTATGGCTACACCTTC. It translates to CASSSAGNYGYTF.

In its sample, this clone was seen once. The gene calls are TRBV11-2 and TRBJ2-5, with D maybe TRBD2 (7 bases). Trimming removed 3 bases at V and 4 bases at J, with 15 bases between. The germline V gene has CDR1 SGHAT and CDR2 FQNNGV. The CDR3 runs to 15 residues. The CDR3 loop is CASSLLGGRGETQYF. In nucleotides, the CDR3 is TGTGCCAGCAGCTTGCTCGGGGGGCGGGGAGAGACCCAGTACTTC.

V gene TRBV28 combines with J gene TRBJ2-2, with TRBD2 as a possible D gene (7 bases). The length of the CDR3 is 15 residues. V was clipped by 7 bases and J by 2 bases, with 14 bases between them. Germline V gene sequence: CDR1 MDHEN, CDR2 SYDVKM. CDR3 protein: CASTSGGGNTGELFF. DNA for the CDR3: TGTGCCAGCACCTCTGGCGGGGGCAACACCGGGGAGCTGTTTTTT. The full variable domain, in which reference TRBV28 and TRBJ2-2 provide the parts outside the CDR3, is DVKVTQSSRYLVKRTGEKVFLECVQDMDHENMFWYRQDPGLGLRLIYFSYDVKMKEKGDIPEGYSVSREKKERFSLILESASTNQTSMYLCASTSGGGNTGELFFGEGSRLTVL.

J is TRBJ2-6 and V is TRBV5-1, with a possible D match to TRBD2 (5 bases). With 6 bases removed from V and 0 bases from J, the gap between germline ends came to 16 bases. From germline, CDR1 is SGHRS and CDR2 YFSETQ. This CDR3 comprises 17 residues. The CDR3 protein is CASILEAVPSGANVLTF. The CDR3 DNA reads as TGCGCCAGCATCCTGGAGGCAGTCCCCTCTGGGGCCAACGTCCTGACTTTC.

The V call is TRBV19, the J call TRBJ2-3; the D gene is possibly TRBD2 (6 bases). The CDR3 contains 15 residues. Germline loops: CDR1 LNHDA, CDR2 SQIVND (reference sequence). The V gene lost 4 bases and the J gene lost 2 bases, with 13 bases spanning the gap. CDR3 residues: CASSKRALDTDTQYF. DNA of the CDR3: TGTGCCAGTAGTAAGCGGGCACTCGACACAGATACGCAGTATTTT.

The chain carries TRBV25-1 and TRBJ2-7; TRBD2 aligns across 8 bases. The length of the CDR3 is 16 residues. CDR1 is MGHDK and CDR2 is SYGVNS in the germline V gene. V lost 1 base and J lost 1; bases outside the gene matches: 6. The CDR3 reads CASSEFKRGPSYEQYF. In DNA form, the CDR3 reads TGTGCCAGCAGTGAATTTAAGCGGGGGCCGTCCTACGAGCAGTACTTC.